This T cell receptor beta chain is from a study of T-cell memory formation after mild COVID-19. A word on this clonotype: Antigen unknown.

CDR1 is LGHNA and CDR2 is YSLEER in the germline V gene. This CDR3 region has 15 residues. Deletions cut 6 bases from V and 0 bases from J, with 15 bases between. Overall study results and limits: Some clones that responded turned up in pre-infection memory, which suggests that cross-reactive memory joined in.

TCRdb fed the 5' RACE reads into MiXCR, producing one record per CDR3 protein. Of 120,000 to 150,000 distinct CDR3 sequences in the sample, about 19% were seen once. Sequencing was performed on PBMCs or a T cell subset sorted from them (not recorded which). This sequence joins TRBV4-3 and TRBJ2-7; maybe TRBD2 (6 bases). This TCR was recovered from an adult woman who had mild COVID-19 (a few samples of this study predate the infection). Cell type and time point are not known. CDR3 coding DNA: TGCGCCAGCAGTTCCGGGACTCAAAGCTCCTACGAGCAGTACTTC. Translation: CASSSGTQSSYEQYF.